The text below deals with one T cell receptor (beta chain). Its antigen specificity is not known. No base quality values were provided; no much bigger clone lies one nucleotide off. Synthetic TCR analog templates were spiked into each PCR to estimate absolute template abundance from read counts. The immunoSEQ assay used bias-controlled V and J gene primers to amplify TCRbeta CDR3 regions from genomic DNA. Sequencing of rearranged TCRbeta segments was done at approximately 20X coverage. As for the authors' bioinformatics: Clustering was used to correct sequencing errors, and CDR3s were annotated against IMGT so that V, D and J genes could be assigned. Downstream analyses used only productive TCRbeta rearrangements, leaving out any out-of-frame or stop-codon sequences. Clonality was computed as one minus Shannon entropy normalized by the log of the number of unique productive sequences. Fisher's exact test with Benjamini-Hochberg correction, at a threshold of adjusted p below 0.01, was used to find clones that differed between time points or between blood and tumor. Not all clones reach the TCRdb copy of this immuneACCESS table, which keeps in-frame sequences only. Checked studies attribute under half of the gap to unresolved V genes and leave the rest unexplained. That table gives V, J and clone size, and the DNA gave D and trimming. Counted in this sample were 75,000 to 95,000 clones; approximately 90% of them appeared once. The ten largest clones represent over 8.5% of the sample.

V drops 0 bases and J drops 4 bases, leaving 12 bases in between. The CDR3 has 15 amino acids, counting the end cysteine and phenylalanine. The CDR3 DNA has 45 bases and is translated from base 1. The germline V gene gives CDR1 as SGHDT and CDR2 as YYEEEE. A cohort of more than 25 patients with locally advanced or metastatic urothelial carcinoma, treated at Memorial Sloan Kettering on a trial protocol, was included. Peripheral blood mononuclear cells were collected pretreatment and during treatment, with between 1 and 8 total time points obtained per patient. The Qiagen DNeasy Blood extraction kit was used to purify genomic DNA from total PBMCs and tumor samples. Collected pretreatment and during treatment, PBMCs were isolated and stored as previously described. The sample comes from a study of PD-L1 blockade in urothelial cancer (dated by TCRdb to 2016 to 2017). Turning to the overall study: All patients started therapy in the mid-2010s and received atezolizumab 1,200 mg intravenously every 3 weeks. About 85% of the roughly 29 patients were identified as males with urothelial cancer of bladder origin, and a prior smoking history was reported by 18 of 29 patients. An ECOG performance status of 0 or 1 was recorded for the patients, and 0 to 3 prior chemotherapy regimens had been received by the patients. Blood samples were analyzed at two time points: 3 weeks after treatment start (second dose) and 6 weeks after treatment start. A median of 141,255 T cells and 85,000 or so unique TCRs was obtained from blood samples, and a median clonality of approximately 0.086 was observed. The study, an exploratory multi-omic analysis, examined somatic, immune and clinical correlates of response to PD-L1 blockade with atezolizumab in urothelial cancer. Pretreatment tumor samples, along with matched peripheral blood collected serially before and after atezolizumab treatment, underwent TCR sequencing. Durable clinical benefit was defined as progression-free survival longer than 6 months, and TCR features were also tested against progression-free and overall survival. In the same patients who had TCR sequencing, pretreatment tumors also underwent whole exome sequencing and RNA sequencing. Durable clinical benefit was achieved by nine patients and was not achieved by 20 patients. Pretreatment blood TCR-seq was available for nearly 30 patients, at least one posttreatment blood collection was obtained for 24 patients, and tumor TCR-seq was available for 24 patients.

Points the paper makes about the study in general: Small sample size (n of about 30) and many exploratory analyses mean the results are intended to be hypothesis-generating. A pretreatment peripheral blood TCR clonality below the median was linked to improved progression-free and overall survival. At 3 weeks after the start of treatment, tumor-associated TCR clones in peripheral blood had expanded more in patients with durable benefit (n ≈ 20, p = 0.022).

Recombination connected TRBV5-6 to TRBJ2-3; a weak D assignment points to TRBD1 (5 bases agree). This TCR came from a man aged 55 to 70 with urothelial cancer. The specimen comprised PBMCs, sampled around atezolizumab (anti-PD-L1) treatment. The nucleotide sequence is TGTGCCAGCAGCTTGGCCGCCAGGGCCTCAGATACGCAGTATTTT. Protein translation: CASSLAARASDTQYF.